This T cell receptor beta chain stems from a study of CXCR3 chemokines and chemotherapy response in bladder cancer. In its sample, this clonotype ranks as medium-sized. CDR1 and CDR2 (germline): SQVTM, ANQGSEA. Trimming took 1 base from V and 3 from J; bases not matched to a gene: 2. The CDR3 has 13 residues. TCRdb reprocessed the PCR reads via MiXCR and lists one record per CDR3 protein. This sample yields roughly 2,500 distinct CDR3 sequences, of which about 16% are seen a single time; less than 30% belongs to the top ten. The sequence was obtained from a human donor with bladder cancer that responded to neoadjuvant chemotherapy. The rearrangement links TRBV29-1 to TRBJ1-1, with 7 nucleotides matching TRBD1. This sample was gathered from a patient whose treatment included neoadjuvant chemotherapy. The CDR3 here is CSVEGQGHTEAFF. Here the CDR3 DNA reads TGCAGCGTTGAAGGACAGGGTCACACTGAAGCTTTCTTT.